What follows are 17 T cell receptor beta chains derived from one specimen sequenced in a study of shared clonotypes between healthy human individuals. Assay: immunoSEQ multiplex PCR; the TCRdb copy retains only in-frame clones and omits some. The sample has 2 million to 2.5 million clones; approximately 96% are singletons. The sample consisted of naive CD4+ T cells sorted from blood. The subset here: CD45RA+ positively selected. These receptors were collected from a young man in good health.

The V and J genes are TRBV7-9 and TRBJ2-7; 7 nucleotides align to TRBD2. Germline V gives CDR1 SEHNR, CDR2 FQNEAQ (reference sequence). Germline trimming cut 0 bases from V and 5 bases from J; bases unmatched to any gene: 7. CDR3 length: 15 residues. The CDR3: CASSLAWEGLDEQYF. The CDR3 DNA sequence: TGTGCCAGCAGCTTAGCGTGGGAGGGCCTGGACGAGCAGTACTTC.

Concerning this clone: The same CDR3 can be traced to other DNA sequences in this sample. This chain connects TRBV7-2 to TRBJ2-7; possible D gene TRBD2, 5 bases. In germline, CDR1 is SGHTA, CDR2 FQGNSA. Deletions cut 5 bases from V and 2 bases from J, with 10 bases between. The CDR3 extends over 13 amino acids. CDR3 protein: CASSRTSTYEQYF. The CDR3 DNA follows: TGTGCCAGCAGCCGGACTTCCACCTACGAGCAGTACTTC.

The rearrangement links TRBV10-3 to TRBJ2-1; no clear D gene. V lost 6 bases and J 6 bases, leaving 18 bases between the germline ends. The germline gives CDR1 ENHRY, CDR2 SYGVKD. CDR3 size: 15 residues. CDR3 residues: CAISSTSIWSNEQFF. DNA for the CDR3: TGTGCCATCAGCTCCACTTCTATTTGGAGCAATGAGCAGTTCTTC.

Turning to this clone: Other nucleotide sequences from this sample produce the same CDR3. This sequence joins TRBV6-5 and TRBJ1-2; possibly TRBD1 for D (5 bases). Germline CDR1 is MNHEY and CDR2 is SVGAGI. The germline V and J ends were trimmed by 0 bases and 2 bases, with 10 bases remaining between them. This CDR3 is built from 15 residues. The CDR3 region has the DNA TGTGCCAGCAGTTACTCGGGGACGGCAAACTATGGCTACACCTTC. Translation: CASSYSGTANYGYTF.

This rearrangement joins TRBV10-3 to TRBJ2-2; no clear D gene. CDR1 is ENHRY and CDR2 is SYGVKD in the germline V gene. Between the trimmed V and J ends, which lost 0 bases and 4 bases, there was a span of 9 bases. CDR3 length: 15 residues. CDR3 in amino acids: CAISESKVGTGELFF. As DNA, the CDR3 is TGTGCCATCAGTGAGTCGAAAGTAGGCACCGGGGAGCTGTTTTTT.

The chain uses TRBV11-2 and TRBJ1-3, with D tentatively TRBD1 (5 bases). V gave up 6 bases and J gave up 0 bases, with 12 bases separating them. The CDR3 is made up of 15 amino acids. The germline V gene encodes CDR1 SGHAT and CDR2 FQNNGV. The CDR3 region has the DNA TGTGCCAGCAGGGGTTTCCAGGGCTCTGGAAACACCATATATTTT. It specifies CASRGFQGSGNTIYF.

The chain carries TRBV5-1 and TRBJ1-4; D perhaps matches TRBD1 (6 bases). The CDR3 has 14 amino acids. V lost 5 bases to trimming and J lost 7 bases, with 15 bases between them. Germline loops: CDR1 SGHRS, CDR2 YFSETQ. The CDR3 here is CASRPWTDSEKLFF. The CDR3 bases are TGCGCCAGCAGACCCTGGACAGACAGTGAAAAACTGTTTTTT.

A word on this clone: Other DNA variants within this sample encode the same CDR3. The genes are TRBV19 and TRBJ2-7; 9 nucleotides match TRBD1. The ends lost 5 bases at V and 1 base at J; junction bases unmatched: 3. The CDR3 is 14 amino acids. Germline loops: CDR1 LNHDA, CDR2 SQIVND (reference sequence). CDR3 nucleotide sequence: TGTGCCAGTAGTGTACAGGGGGCATCCTACGAGCAGTACTTC. Translation gives CASSVQGASYEQYF.

Here the CDR3 reads CASSLFFRGYEQYF. CDR3 in DNA: TGTGCCAGCAGTTTATTTTTCAGAGGCTACGAGCAGTACTTC. This chain links TRBV28 with TRBJ2-7; no reliable D call. This CDR3 is built from 14 residues. Germline-derived CDR1 and CDR2 are MDHEN and SYDVKM. V shed 1 base and J shed 3 bases, with 10 bases lying between them.

This chain connects TRBV4-2 to TRBJ2-7; 8 bases fit TRBD2. With V trimmed by 4 bases and J by 2 bases, 16 bases remained unmatched. Germline V gene data show CDR1 as LGHNA and CDR2 as YNFKEQ. CDR3 size: 18 residues. The CDR3 DNA reads as TGTGCCAGCAGCCCCCAGGGCGGGGGGACGACCTCAGCCTACGAGCAGTACTTC. It specifies CASSPQGGGTTSAYEQYF.

The chain carries TRBV5-4 and TRBJ2-2, with 7 bases that match TRBD2. V shed 4 bases, J shed 1 base, and the junction held 7 bases outside the gene matches. The germline V gene encodes CDR1 SGHNT and CDR2 YYREEE (reference sequence). This CDR3 contains 16 residues. This CDR3 reads CASSPRSGMNTGELFF. For the CDR3, the DNA is TGTGCCAGCAGCCCCCGGAGCGGGATGAACACCGGGGAGCTGTTTTTT.

The chain carries TRBV5-1 and TRBJ2-1; D is possibly TRBD2 (5 bases). Trimming stripped 1 base from V and 0 bases from J, with 8 bases between. The CDR3 length is 15 residues. Germline values: CDR1 SGHRS, CDR2 YFSETQ. CDR3 residues: CASSLLGSSYNEQFF. The CDR3 DNA reads TGCGCCAGCAGCTTGCTGGGGAGCTCCTACAATGAGCAGTTCTTC. Full variable domain (outside the CDR3, taken from reference TRBV5-1 and TRBJ2-1): KAGVTQTPRYLIKTRGQQVTLSCSPISGHRSVSWYQQTPGQGLQFLFEYFSETQRNKGNFPGRFSGRQFSNSRSEMNVSTLELGDSALYLCASSLLGSSYNEQFFGPGTRLTVL.

This sequence joins TRBV7-2 and TRBJ2-7; 8 bases are a match to TRBD2. The trim removed 1 base at V and 5 bases at J, leaving 7 bases unmatched. CDR3 length: 15 amino acids. CDR1 SGHTA and CDR2 FQGNSA come from the germline V gene. This CDR3 reads CASSLGRGAIDEQYF. Written as DNA, the CDR3 is TGTGCCAGCAGCTTAGGGCGGGGGGCCATCGACGAGCAGTACTTC.

The chain is built from TRBV18 and TRBJ1-1; D gene uncertain. There are 13 residues in the CDR3. Per the germline V gene, CDR1 is KGHSH and CDR2 is LQKENI. V was cut by 1 base and J by 3 bases, with 6 bases left in between. The CDR3 reads CASSPRRYTEAFF. The CDR3 DNA reads as TGTGCCAGCTCACCACGCAGATACACTGAAGCTTTCTTT. The entire variable domain, with the rest obtained from reference TRBV18 and TRBJ1-1, is as follows: NAGVMQNPRHLVRRRGQEARLRCSPMKGHSHVYWYRQLPEEGLKFMVYLQKENIIDESGMPKERFSAEFPKEGPSILRIQQVVRGDSAAYFCASSPRRYTEAFFGQGTRLTVV.

This clone is a singleton in its sample. The CDR3 coding sequence is TGTGCCAGCAGCCCCGAACGGGACACCTCTAGGGCCGGGGCCAACGTCCTGACTTTC. Protein sequence: CASSPERDTSRAGANVLTF. The rearrangement joins TRBV11-2 to TRBJ2-6, with D tentatively TRBD1 (6 bases). The CDR3 has 19 residues. The V and J ends lost 5 bases and 4 bases respectively, with 24 bases between them. From germline, CDR1 is SGHAT and CDR2 FQNNGV.

This chain uses TRBV10-1 with TRBJ2-7; 9 bases are shared with TRBD1. Germline CDR1 reads WNHNN; CDR2 reads SYGVQD (reference sequence). Germline trimming cut 5 bases from V and 3 bases from J; bases unmatched to any gene: 5. This CDR3 spans 14 amino acids. CDR3 amino acids: CASSPGTGFYEQYF. CDR3 in DNA: TGCGCCAGCAGTCCTGGGACAGGGTTCTACGAGCAGTACTTC.

This rearrangement joins TRBV11-1 to TRBJ2-4, with unresolved D. The germline V gene has CDR1 SGHAT and CDR2 FQDESV (reference sequence). The CDR3 loop spans 11 amino acids. Trimming stripped 6 bases from V and 7 bases from J, with 7 bases between. CDR3 nucleotides: TGTGCCAGCAGTCAAGATAACATTCAGTACTTC. Its protein product is CASSQDNIQYF.